This T cell receptor (beta chain) was identified in a study of vaccination effects on CD4 cells after COVID-19. Peptide-pool stimulation followed by sequencing identified expanded antigen-specific CD4+ clonotypes in the ViraFEST assay. Subsequent to 10 days of culture, CD4+ T cells were isolated. The person acquired a PCR-confirmed SARS-CoV-2 infection between March and December 2020. Two-dose vaccination with either BNT162b2 or mRNA-1273 was given to the participants. The J segment lost 10 bases and the V segment lost 4 bases, leaving 11 bases of the junction unmatched. This CDR3 spans 15 amino acids. The germline CDR1 and CDR2 sequences are SGHAT and FQNNGV. The assay was immunoSEQ multiplex PCR, and TCRdb's table has in-frame clones only and misses some. The sample comprises about 15,000 clones, just over 75% of which are singletons, and roughly a fifth rests with the top ten. General observations from the study: Marked clonal contraction of both clone types appeared late after vaccination.

This clone was recorded only once. Its antigen is unknown. The chain employs TRBV11-2 and TRBJ1-4; 8 nucleotides match TRBD1. Sequenced material: CD4+ T cells from PBMCs cultured with SARS-CoV-2 spike peptides, taken after COVID-19 vaccination. The sequence was collected from a human donor who had a prior SARS-CoV-2 infection. CDR3 in amino acids: CASSSPNRGSGKLFF. The CDR3 DNA is TGTGCCAGCAGCTCCCCCAACAGGGGGTCGGGAAAACTGTTTTTT.